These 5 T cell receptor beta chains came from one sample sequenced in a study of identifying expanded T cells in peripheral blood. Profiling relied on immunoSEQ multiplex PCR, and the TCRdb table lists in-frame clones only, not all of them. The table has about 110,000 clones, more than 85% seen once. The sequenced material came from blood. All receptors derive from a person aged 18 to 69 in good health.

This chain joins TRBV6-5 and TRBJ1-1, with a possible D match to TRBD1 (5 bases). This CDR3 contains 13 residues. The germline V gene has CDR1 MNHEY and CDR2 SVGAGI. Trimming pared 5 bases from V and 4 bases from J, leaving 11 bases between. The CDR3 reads CASSTGRGTEAFF. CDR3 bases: TGTGCCAGCAGTACTGGGAGGGGCACTGAAGCTTTCTTT.

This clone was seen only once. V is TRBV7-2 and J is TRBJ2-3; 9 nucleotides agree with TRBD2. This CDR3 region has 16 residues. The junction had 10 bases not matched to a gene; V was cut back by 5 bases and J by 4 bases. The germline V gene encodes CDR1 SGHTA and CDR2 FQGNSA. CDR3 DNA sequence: TGTGCCAGCAGCCACGGGACTAGCCCTCGCGCAGATACGCAGTATTTT. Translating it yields CASSHGTSPRADTQYF.

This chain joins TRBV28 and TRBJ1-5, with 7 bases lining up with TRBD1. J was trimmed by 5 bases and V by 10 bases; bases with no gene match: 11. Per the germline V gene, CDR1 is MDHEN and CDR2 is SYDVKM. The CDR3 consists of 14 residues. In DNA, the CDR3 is TGTGCCACCTCCGCCGGGACAGTGGATCAGCCCCAGCATTTT. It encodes CATSAGTVDQPQHF.

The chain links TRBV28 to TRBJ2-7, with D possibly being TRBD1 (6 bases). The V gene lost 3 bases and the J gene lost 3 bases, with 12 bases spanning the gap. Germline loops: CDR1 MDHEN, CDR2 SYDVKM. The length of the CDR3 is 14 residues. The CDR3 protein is CASSFSGVIYEQYF. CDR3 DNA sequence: TGTGCCAGCAGTTTCTCAGGGGTGATCTACGAGCAGTACTTC.

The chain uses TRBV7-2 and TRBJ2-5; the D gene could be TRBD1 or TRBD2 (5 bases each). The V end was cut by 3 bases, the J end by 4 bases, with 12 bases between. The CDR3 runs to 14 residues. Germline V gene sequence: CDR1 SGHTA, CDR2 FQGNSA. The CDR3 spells CASSFRGVGETQYF. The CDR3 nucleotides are TGTGCCAGCAGCTTTAGAGGGGTTGGAGAGACCCAGTACTTC. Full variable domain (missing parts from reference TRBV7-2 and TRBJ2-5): GAGVSQSPSNKVTEKGKDVELRCDPISGHTALYWYRQSLGQGLEFLIYFQGNSAPDKSGLPSDRFSAERTGGSVSTLTIQRTQQEDSAVYLCASSFRGVGETQYFGPGTRLLVL.